This T cell receptor (beta chain) originates from a study of identical twins. This clonotype showed up just a few times. Its antigen is unknown. Findings and caveats of the study: Insertions were fewer in abundant cord blood beta clonotypes, whereas memory repertoires showed none of this pattern.

Template switching added a universal primer binding site, and final cDNA carried unique molecular identifiers. TCRdb passed the 5' RACE reads through MiXCR, listing each CDR3 protein once. The data contain around 1.7 million distinct CDR3 sequences, 25% to 35% of them singletons. The CDR3 length is 14 residues. V lost 4 bases to trimming and J lost 7 bases, with 17 bases between them. The V gene's germline CDR1 is LGHDT and CDR2 YNNKEL (reference sequence). This TCR was recovered from a newborn girl in good health. V and J are TRBV3-1 and TRBJ2-7, with D unclear. The source material was cord blood. The CDR3 nucleotides are TGTGCCAGCAGCCCCCTACAGTCCTACAATGAGCAGTACTTC. It specifies CASSPLQSYNEQYF.